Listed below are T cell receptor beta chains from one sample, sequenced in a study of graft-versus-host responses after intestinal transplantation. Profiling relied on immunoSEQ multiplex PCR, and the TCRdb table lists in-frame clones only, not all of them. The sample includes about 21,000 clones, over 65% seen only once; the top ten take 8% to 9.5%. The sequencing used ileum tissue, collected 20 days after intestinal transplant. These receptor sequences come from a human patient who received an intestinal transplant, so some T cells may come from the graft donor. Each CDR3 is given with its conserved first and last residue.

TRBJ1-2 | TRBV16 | CASSQSPGAGGYTF
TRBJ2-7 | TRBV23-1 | CASSQSEGLAGESKYEQYF
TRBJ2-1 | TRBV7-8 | CASSSQGIYNEQFF
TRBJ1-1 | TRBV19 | CASSISGAPNTEAFF
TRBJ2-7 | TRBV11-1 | CASSLFEDPRGYEQYF
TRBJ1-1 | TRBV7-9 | CASSQVVYSQNTEAFF
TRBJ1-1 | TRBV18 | CASSPYSPTEAFF
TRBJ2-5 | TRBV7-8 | CASSPYWASGAKETQYF
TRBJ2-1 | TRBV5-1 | CASSSFPDRSSYNEQFF
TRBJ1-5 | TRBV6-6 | CASSYSTYQPQHF
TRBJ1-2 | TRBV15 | CATSSGQGVPFGYTF
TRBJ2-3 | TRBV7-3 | CASSWTSGGADTQYF
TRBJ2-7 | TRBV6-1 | CASSVTGQGAHEQYF
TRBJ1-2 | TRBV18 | CASSPDREVNYGYTF
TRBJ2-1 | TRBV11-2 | CASSPPRLGASYNEQFF
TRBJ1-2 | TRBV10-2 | CASSGEWQGNYGYTF
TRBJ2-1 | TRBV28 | CASTPPGNHEQFF
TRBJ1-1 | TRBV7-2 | CASSLAGQGITEAFF
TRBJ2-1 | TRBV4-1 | CASSQAGLLNEQFF
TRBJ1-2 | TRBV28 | CASSRRQGWNGYTF
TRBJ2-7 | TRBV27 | CASGMTGGYEQYF
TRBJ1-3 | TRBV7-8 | CASSGSFLGNTIYF
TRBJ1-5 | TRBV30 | CAWFPRVADFFGPQHF
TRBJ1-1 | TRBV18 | CASSSRQGPEAFF
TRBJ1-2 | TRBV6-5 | CASTLGLTGNYGYTF
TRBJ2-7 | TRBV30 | CAWSVAGYEQYF
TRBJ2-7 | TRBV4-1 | CASSQAGTPFYEQYF
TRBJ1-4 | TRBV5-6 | CASSEGQPNEKLFF
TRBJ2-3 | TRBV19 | CASSIPFLAGGTDTQYF
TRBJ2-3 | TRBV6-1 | CASSEEGTGPTDTQYF
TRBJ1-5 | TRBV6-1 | CASRPTGVQPQHF
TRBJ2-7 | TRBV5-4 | CASSLGLGYEQYF
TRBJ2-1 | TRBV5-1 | CASRPGTELYNEQFF
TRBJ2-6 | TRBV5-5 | CASSLAGTGANVLTF
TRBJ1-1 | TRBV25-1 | CASSEYTWQGNTEAFF
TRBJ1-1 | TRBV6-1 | CASSGPDRGVTEAFF
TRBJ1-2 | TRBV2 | CASSEAPRVVGYGYTF
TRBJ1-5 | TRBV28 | CASSLGFWGGDQPQHF
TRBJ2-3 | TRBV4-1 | CASSQGTSGGSGWTDTQYF
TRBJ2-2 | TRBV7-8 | CASSHTAGFPNTGELFF
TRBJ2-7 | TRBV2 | CASSLQGTRSDEQYF
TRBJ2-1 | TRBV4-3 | CASSQGVGGINNEQFF
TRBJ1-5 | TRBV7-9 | CASSLHVGNQPQHF
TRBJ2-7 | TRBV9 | CASSAQGDWDIQYF
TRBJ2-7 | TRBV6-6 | CASSYWDSSYEQYF
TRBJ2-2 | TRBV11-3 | CASSLGQAGGELFF
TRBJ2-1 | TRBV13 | CASSLFGPGRALDEQFF
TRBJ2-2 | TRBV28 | CASRRQGALPGELFF
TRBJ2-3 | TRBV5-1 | CASSLAWVFDRAYYHTITDTQYF
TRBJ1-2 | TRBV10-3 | CAISQGAQNGYTF